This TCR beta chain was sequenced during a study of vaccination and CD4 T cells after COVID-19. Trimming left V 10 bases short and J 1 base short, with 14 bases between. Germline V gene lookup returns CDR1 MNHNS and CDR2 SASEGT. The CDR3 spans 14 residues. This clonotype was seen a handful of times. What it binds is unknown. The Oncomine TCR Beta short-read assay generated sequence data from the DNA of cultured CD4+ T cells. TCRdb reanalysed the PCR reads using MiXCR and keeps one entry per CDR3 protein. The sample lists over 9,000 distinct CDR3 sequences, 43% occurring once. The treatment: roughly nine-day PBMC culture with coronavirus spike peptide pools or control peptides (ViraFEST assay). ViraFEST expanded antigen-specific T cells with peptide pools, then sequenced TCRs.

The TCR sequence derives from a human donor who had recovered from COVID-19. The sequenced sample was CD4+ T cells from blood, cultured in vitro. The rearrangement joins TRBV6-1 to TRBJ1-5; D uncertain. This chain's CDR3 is CATGGRFSNQPQHF. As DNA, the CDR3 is TGTGCCACCGGAGGGCGGTTCAGCAATCAGCCCCAGCATTTT.